The T cell receptor (beta chain) under discussion was sequenced for a study of technical replicates of blood from a handful of donors. Some clones are missing from TCRdb's copy, which holds only in-frame ones; the method was immunoSEQ multiplex PCR. The table has under 90,000 clones, around 97% seen once. The CDR3 covers 15 residues. V dropped 5 bases and J dropped 5 bases, with 19 bases sitting between them. Germline CDR1 LNHDA, CDR2 SQIVND (reference sequence). The gene calls are TRBV19 and TRBJ2-7; perhaps TRBD1 as D (6 bases). The sample was T cells isolated from PBMCs. This receptor was obtained from a human donor in good health. The CDR3 loop reads CASSSTSRGFHEQYF. The CDR3 bases are TGTGCCAGTAGTTCCACCTCCAGGGGATTCCACGAGCAGTACTTC.